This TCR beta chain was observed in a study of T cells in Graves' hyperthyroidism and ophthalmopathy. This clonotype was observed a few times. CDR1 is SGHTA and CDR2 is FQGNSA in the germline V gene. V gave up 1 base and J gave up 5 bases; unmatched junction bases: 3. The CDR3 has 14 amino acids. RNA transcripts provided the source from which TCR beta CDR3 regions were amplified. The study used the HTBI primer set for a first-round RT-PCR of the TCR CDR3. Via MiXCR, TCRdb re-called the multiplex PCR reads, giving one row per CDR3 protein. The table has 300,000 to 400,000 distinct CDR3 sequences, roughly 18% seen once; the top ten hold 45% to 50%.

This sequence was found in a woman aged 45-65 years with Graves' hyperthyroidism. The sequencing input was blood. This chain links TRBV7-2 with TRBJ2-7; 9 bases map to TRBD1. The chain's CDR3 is CASSLGGQGNEQYV. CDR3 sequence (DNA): TGTGCCAGCAGCTTAGGGGGACAGGGCAACGAGCAGTACGTC.